This T cell receptor beta chain appears in the sequencing data of a study of OX40 agonist ivuxolimab in advanced cancers. General study findings and limits: Nonresponders included some who also had low normalized T-cell clonal expansion. CD8+ T cells (on average) carried more expanded clones than CD4+ T cells.

From germline, CDR1 is MNHEY and CDR2 SMNVEV (reference sequence). This CDR3 has 16 residues. The V gene end was trimmed by 0 bases and the J gene end by 4 bases; junction bases not matched to a gene: 6. The assay was immunoSEQ multiplex PCR, and TCRdb's table has in-frame clones only and misses some. The profile shows 65,000 to 90,000 clones, less than 95% of them singletons. The table lists this clone with a count of one. Its antigen is still unknown. The genes are TRBV27 and TRBJ1-2; 9 nucleotides match TRBD1. The starting material was CD4+ or CD8+ T cells sorted from blood, obtained in a trial of the OX40 agonist ivuxolimab. This receptor was taken from an adult with an advanced solid tumor such as melanoma, head and neck, liver or kidney cancer. The CDR3 here is CASSLSLGDRVYGYTF. The CDR3, as DNA: TGTGCCAGCAGTTTATCGTTAGGGGACAGGGTCTATGGCTACACCTTC.